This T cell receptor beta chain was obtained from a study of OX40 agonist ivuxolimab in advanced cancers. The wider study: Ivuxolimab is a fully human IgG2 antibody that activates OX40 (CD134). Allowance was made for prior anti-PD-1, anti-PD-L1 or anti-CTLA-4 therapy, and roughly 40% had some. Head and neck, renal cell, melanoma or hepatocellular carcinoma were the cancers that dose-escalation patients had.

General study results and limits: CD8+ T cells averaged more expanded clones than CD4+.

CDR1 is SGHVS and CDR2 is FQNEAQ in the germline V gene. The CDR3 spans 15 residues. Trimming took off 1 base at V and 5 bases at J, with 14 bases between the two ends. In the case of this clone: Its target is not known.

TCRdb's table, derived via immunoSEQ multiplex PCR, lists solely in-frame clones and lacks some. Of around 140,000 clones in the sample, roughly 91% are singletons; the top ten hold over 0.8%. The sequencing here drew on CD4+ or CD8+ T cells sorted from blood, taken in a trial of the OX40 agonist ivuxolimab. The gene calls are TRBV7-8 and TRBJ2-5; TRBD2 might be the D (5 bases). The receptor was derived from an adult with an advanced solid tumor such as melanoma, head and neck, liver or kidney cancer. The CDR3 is CASSLVRATLETQYF. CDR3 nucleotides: TGTGCCAGCAGCTTAGTGAGGGCCACCCTGGAGACCCAGTACTTC.